This TCR beta chain was recorded in a study of cytotoxic CD8 clonotypes in ibrutinib-treated CLL. Study at large: The study included 11 relapsed/refractory and 15 treatment-naive patients; 17 had IGHV unmutated disease.

Losses at the gene ends were 2 bases for V and 4 bases for J; bases not matched to a gene: 6. CDR1 SGHAT and CDR2 FQNNGV come from the germline V gene. The CDR3 length is 15 residues. Profiling relied on immunoSEQ multiplex PCR, and the TCRdb table lists in-frame clones only, not all of them. Of more than 300,000 clones in the sample, 80% were seen once. The chain is built from TRBV11-2 and TRBJ1-2, with 8 bases identical to TRBD1. Sequenced here: PBMCs, sampled before ibrutinib treatment. The TCR sequence derives from a human donor with chronic lymphocytic leukemia. CDR3 in DNA: TGTGCCAGCAGCTTACGTCCAGGGGGCAGCTATGGCTACACCTTC. Its translation is CASSLRPGGSYGYTF.